This T cell receptor (beta chain) was recorded in a study of T cell responses to AZD1222 COVID-19 vaccine. Study-wide points: Just five to seven people given AZD1222 tested seropositive at baseline. Unmutated variant regions reportedly attract nearly half of all spike-specific TCRs.

The assay was immunoSEQ multiplex PCR, and TCRdb's table has in-frame clones only and misses some. The table shows around 140,000 clones, with 93% occurring only once. A note on this clone: Its specificity is not known.

CDR1 is LNHNV, CDR2 YYDKDF, per germline (reference sequence). The CDR3 consists of 15 residues. Deletions cut 1 base from V and 3 bases from J, with 9 bases between. The sample in question was peripheral blood, obtained on day 0 of AZD1222 vaccination. V usage is TRBV15 and J usage is TRBJ2-2; tentatively, D is TRBD1 (7 bases). This clonotype was sampled from an adult in good health. CDR3 coding DNA: TGTGCCACCAGCAGAGGCAGGGGGGACACCGGGGAGCTGTTTTTT. As protein: CATSRGRGDTGELFF.